This TCR beta chain was captured in a study of cytomegalovirus exposure and HLA in healthy donors. General study findings and limits: CMV serostatus was the only recorded immune exposure for donors. The authors listed roughly 150 TCR beta chains as cytomegalovirus-associated.

Concerning this clone itself: Its antigen is not known. At one end, the junction sequence differs from germline, possibly due to a read error.

Amplification used 60 Vbeta primers and 13 Jbeta primers. Data came from immunoSEQ multiplex PCR; TCRdb stores just in-frame clones and leaves some out. The specimen's table records 130,000 or so clones. This CDR3 has 13 residues. Germline V gene sequence: CDR1 ENHRY, CDR2 SYGVKD. The TCR originated in an older woman in good health and CMV-seronegative. This chain connects TRBV10-3 to TRBJ1-2, with 7 bases aligning to TRBD1. The sequenced sample consisted of PBMCs. In DNA form, the CDR3 reads TGTGCCATCAGGGGACAGCCAAACTATGGCCACACCTTC. It encodes CAIRGQPNYGHTF.